This T cell receptor (beta chain) was sequenced in a study of shared clonotypes between healthy human individuals. Germline values: CDR1 SGHTA, CDR2 FQGNSA. The V end was cut by 3 bases, the J end by 5 bases, with 7 bases between. There are 12 residues in the CDR3. Profiled with immunoSEQ multiplex PCR; TCRdb holds only in-frame clones, not every one. This table has fewer than 1.4 million clones, 78% appearing once. The chain couples TRBV7-2 to TRBJ2-5, with D unclear. The TCR comes from a man between 18 and 29 years old in good health. Some clones in this sample may be carry-over from other donors' samples. The sequencing sample was made of memory CD4+ T cells from PBMCs. The subset denotes: CD45RA-negative fraction. This CDR3 is CASSFVRETQYF. CDR3 coding DNA: TGTGCCAGCAGCTTTGTAAGGGAGACCCAGTACTTC.